The 14 T cell receptor beta chains in this list originate from one sample, sequenced in a study of blood T cells in healthy people across ages (dated by TCRdb to between 2014 and 2017). Receptor amplification or capture employed 5' RACE. TCRdb shows the sequencer as Illumina HiSeq 2500. The second PCR ran for roughly 7 to 12 cycles and used a J-beta primer mix along with a sample-barcoded 5' primer. The public reads were quality trimmed at Q25 with fastp and then assembled into clones with MiXCR by TCRdb, keeping productive beta chains. Every entry covers one CDR3 protein and lists the most common genes and DNA from its rows. The table for this sample lists around 1.5 million distinct CDR3 sequences; about 31% of them were counted only once. Around 11% of the sample is taken by the ten largest. The sequencing sample was made of blood. These receptors were collected from a woman aged 25 to 45 in good health.

This chain uses TRBV10-3 with TRBJ2-5, with 13 bases fitting TRBD2. Germline V lookup: CDR1 ENHRY, CDR2 SYGVKD. V lost 4 bases, J lost 5 bases, and 10 bases stayed unmatched. This CDR3 comprises 17 residues. The CDR3 reads CAISAPIGLAGEETQYF. The CDR3 DNA reads TGTGCCATCAGTGCCCCCATTGGACTAGCGGGAGAGGAGACCCAGTACTTC.

This clonotype was detected ten times or more. The rearrangement links TRBV20-1 to TRBJ2-5, with TRBD2 matching over 10 bases. The germline gives CDR1 DFQATT, CDR2 SNEGSKA (reference sequence). The CDR3 totals 18 residues. V lost 1 base to trimming and J lost 1 base; unmatched junction nucleotides: 12. The CDR3 reads CSARGGGLAGDIQETQYF. The CDR3, as DNA: TGCAGTGCTAGAGGTGGGGGCCTAGCGGGAGATATCCAAGAGACCCAGTACTTC.

This clonotype was seen a few times. The rearrangement links TRBV20-1 to TRBJ2-4, with 9 bases identical to TRBD2. Germline assignment: CDR1 DFQATT and CDR2 SNEGSKA (reference sequence). With V trimmed by 6 bases and J by 0 bases, 3 bases remained unmatched. This CDR3 has 14 amino acids. The CDR3 nucleotides are TGCAGTGCGGGGACTAGCCGAGCCAAAAACATTCAGTACTTC. Its protein is CSAGTSRAKNIQYF.

The CDR3 is CASSQAPNRDSWTEAFF. CDR3 nucleotide sequence: TGTGCCAGCAGCCAAGCGCCTAACCGGGACAGTTGGACTGAAGCTTTCTTT. V and J are TRBV4-2 and TRBJ1-1; 7 bases are shared with TRBD1. V shed 1 base and J 5 bases; nucleotides not matched to a gene: 13. Germline CDR1 is LGHNA and CDR2 is YNFKEQ. There are 17 residues in the CDR3.

This chain joins TRBV20-1 and TRBJ2-7, with D possibly matching TRBD2 (6 bases). Trimming took off 3 bases at V and 10 bases at J, with 13 bases between the two ends. The CDR3 runs 11 residues. Germline CDR1 and CDR2: DFQATT and SNEGSKA (reference sequence). This CDR3 reads CSASIGGNQYF. DNA for the CDR3: TGCAGTGCTAGTATTGGGGGGAATCAGTACTTC.

V and J are TRBV10-3 and TRBJ1-6, with 9 bases lining up with TRBD1. CDR1 is ENHRY and CDR2 is SYGVKD in the germline V gene. The CDR3 has 16 amino acids. V gave up 3 bases and J gave up 10 bases; unmatched junction bases: 10. The CDR3 loop reads CAISDPGQGEGSPLHF. CDR3 sequence (DNA): TGTGCCATCAGTGACCCGGGACAGGGTGAAGGATCACCCCTCCACTTT.

Worth noting for this clonotype: Here the CDR3 omits its conserved ending phenylalanine or tryptophan, so a read error is the likely source. The V and J genes are TRBV20-1 and TRBJ2-5; D ambiguous. This CDR3 comprises 13 residues. In germline, CDR1 is DFQATT, CDR2 SNEGSKA (reference sequence). V was clipped by 5 bases and J by 2 bases, with 12 bases between them. CDR3 DNA sequence: TGCAGTGCTCATGACTCGAGACAAGAGACCCAGTACGTC. Its protein product is CSAHDSRQETQYV.

This clonotype was observed a handful of times. Written as DNA, the CDR3 is TGTGCCGAGAGGACAGTCCAAGAGACCCAGTACTTC. Protein sequence: CAERTVQETQYF. This rearrangement joins TRBV2 to TRBJ2-5, with D possibly being TRBD1 (6 bases). The CDR3 runs to 12 residues. V lost 11 bases and J lost 1, with 11 bases in between. From germline, CDR1 is SNHLY and CDR2 FYNNEI.

This clonotype was observed a handful of times. This chain uses TRBV20-1 with TRBJ1-5, with D maybe TRBD1 (6 bases). Trimming cost V 5 bases and J 5 bases, with 19 bases left between them. The length of the CDR3 is 15 residues. Per germline, CDR1 DFQATT and CDR2 SNEGSKA (reference sequence). CDR3 sequence reads: CSASQGTRWDQPQHF. The CDR3 DNA reads TGCAGTGCTTCCCAAGGGACAAGGTGGGATCAGCCCCAGCATTTT.

This chain links TRBV7-9 with TRBJ1-5; D is ambiguous. Germline V lookup: CDR1 SEHNR, CDR2 FQNEAQ (reference sequence). The CDR3 is made up of 14 amino acids. V lost 5 bases to trimming and J lost 11 bases, with 19 bases between them. In DNA, the CDR3 is TGTGCCAGCAGCGTCGGGCCTCTCTGGTTAACCCAGCATTTT. Protein: CASSVGPLWLTQHF.

The CDR3 coding sequence is TGTGCCAGCAGTCGAGGTAGCGGGCATAGCTCCTACGAGCAGTACTTC. It codes for CASSRGSGHSSYEQYF. The rearrangement uses TRBV6-2 or TRBV6-3 and TRBJ2-7; 7 nucleotides agree with TRBD2. The V gene end was trimmed by 5 bases and the J gene end by 0 bases; junction bases not matched to a gene: 10. The CDR3 loop spans 16 amino acids. Germline V gene sequence: CDR1 MNHEY, CDR2 SVGEGT.

The rearrangement uses TRBV25-1 and TRBJ1-4; D gene ambiguous. V was pared by 6 bases and J by 8 bases, with 16 bases between. In germline, CDR1 is MGHDK, CDR2 SYGVNS. CDR3 length: 14 residues. Here the CDR3 reads CASRAAGGREKLFF. CDR3 coding DNA: TGTGCCAGCAGGGCTGCAGGAGGACGGGAAAAACTGTTTTTT.

This clonotype has just a few counts. The chain joins TRBV20-1 to TRBJ2-7, with 9 bases aligning to TRBD2. The CDR3 consists of 18 residues. The V gene's germline CDR1 is DFQATT and CDR2 SNEGSKA (reference sequence). J was trimmed by 4 bases and V by 3 bases; bases with no gene match: 19. CDR3 region: CSASGLTFPPSGIYEQYF. CDR3 bases: TGCAGTGCTAGCGGTCTAACATTCCCTCCTAGCGGGATATACGAGCAGTACTTC.

The CDR3 DNA reads as TGCAGTCGGGGCAGTCTTACAGATACGCAGTATTTT. Its translation: CSRGSLTDTQYF. This sequence joins TRBV20-1 and TRBJ2-3; either TRBD1 or TRBD2 may fit D (5 bases each). This CDR3 is 12 amino acids long. The V and J ends lost 8 bases and 3 bases respectively, with 12 bases between them. Looked up from germline, CDR1 is DFQATT and CDR2 is SNEGSKA (reference sequence).